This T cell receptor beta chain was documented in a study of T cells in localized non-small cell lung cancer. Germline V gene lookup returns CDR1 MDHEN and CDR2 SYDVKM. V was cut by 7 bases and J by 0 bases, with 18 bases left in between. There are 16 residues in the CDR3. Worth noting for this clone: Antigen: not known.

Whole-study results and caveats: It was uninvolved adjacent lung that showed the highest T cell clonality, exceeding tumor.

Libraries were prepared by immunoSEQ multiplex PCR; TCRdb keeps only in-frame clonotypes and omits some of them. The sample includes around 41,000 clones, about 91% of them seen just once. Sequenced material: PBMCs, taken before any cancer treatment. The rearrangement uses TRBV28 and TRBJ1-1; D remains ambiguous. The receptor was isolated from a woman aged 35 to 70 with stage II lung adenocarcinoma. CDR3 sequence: CASTLVGLVMNTEAFF. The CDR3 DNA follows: TGTGCCAGCACCTTGGTAGGGTTGGTGATGAACACTGAAGCTTTCTTT. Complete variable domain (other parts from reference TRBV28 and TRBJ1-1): DVKVTQSSRYLVKRTGEKVFLECVQDMDHENMFWYRQDPGLGLRLIYFSYDVKMKEKGDIPEGYSVSREKKERFSLILESASTNQTSMYLCASTLVGLVMNTEAFFGQGTRLTVV.